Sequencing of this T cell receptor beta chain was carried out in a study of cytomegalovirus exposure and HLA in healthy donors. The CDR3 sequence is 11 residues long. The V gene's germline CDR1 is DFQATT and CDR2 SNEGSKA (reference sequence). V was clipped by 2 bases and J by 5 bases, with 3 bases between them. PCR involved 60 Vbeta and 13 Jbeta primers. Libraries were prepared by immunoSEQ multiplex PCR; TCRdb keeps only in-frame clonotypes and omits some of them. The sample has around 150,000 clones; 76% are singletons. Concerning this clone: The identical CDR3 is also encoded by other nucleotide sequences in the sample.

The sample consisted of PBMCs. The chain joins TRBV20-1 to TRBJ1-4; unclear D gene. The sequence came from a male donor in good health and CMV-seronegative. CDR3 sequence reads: CSARLNEKLFF. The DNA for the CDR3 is TGCAGTGCTAGATTAAATGAAAAACTGTTTTTT.